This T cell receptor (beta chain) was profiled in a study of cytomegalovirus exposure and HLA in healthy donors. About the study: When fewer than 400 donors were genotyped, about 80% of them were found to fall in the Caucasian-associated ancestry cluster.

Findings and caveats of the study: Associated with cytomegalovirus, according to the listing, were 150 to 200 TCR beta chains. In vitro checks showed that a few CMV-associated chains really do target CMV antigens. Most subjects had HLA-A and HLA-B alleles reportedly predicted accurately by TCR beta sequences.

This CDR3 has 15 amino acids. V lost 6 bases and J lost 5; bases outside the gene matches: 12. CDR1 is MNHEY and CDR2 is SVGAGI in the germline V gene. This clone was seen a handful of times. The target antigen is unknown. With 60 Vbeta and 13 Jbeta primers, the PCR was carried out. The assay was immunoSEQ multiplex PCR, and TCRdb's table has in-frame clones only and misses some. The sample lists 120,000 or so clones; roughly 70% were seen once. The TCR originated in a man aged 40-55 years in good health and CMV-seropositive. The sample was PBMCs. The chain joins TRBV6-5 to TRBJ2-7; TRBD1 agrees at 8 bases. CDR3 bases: TGTGCCAGCAGCCGGACGGACAGGGATTTTAACGAGCAGTACTTC. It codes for CASSRTDRDFNEQYF.